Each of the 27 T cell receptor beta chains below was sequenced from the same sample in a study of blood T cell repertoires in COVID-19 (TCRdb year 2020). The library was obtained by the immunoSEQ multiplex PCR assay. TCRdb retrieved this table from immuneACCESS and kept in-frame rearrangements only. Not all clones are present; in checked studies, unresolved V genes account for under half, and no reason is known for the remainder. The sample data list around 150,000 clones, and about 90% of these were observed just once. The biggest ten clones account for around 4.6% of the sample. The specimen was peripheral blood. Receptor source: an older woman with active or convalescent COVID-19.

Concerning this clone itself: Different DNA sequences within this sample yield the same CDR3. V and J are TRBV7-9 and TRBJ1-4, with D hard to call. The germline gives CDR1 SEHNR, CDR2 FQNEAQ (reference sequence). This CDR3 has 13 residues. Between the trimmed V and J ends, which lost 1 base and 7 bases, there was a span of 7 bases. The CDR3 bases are TGTGCCAGCAGCTTAGTCGGGTTTGAAAAACTGTTTTTT. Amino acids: CASSLVGFEKLFF.

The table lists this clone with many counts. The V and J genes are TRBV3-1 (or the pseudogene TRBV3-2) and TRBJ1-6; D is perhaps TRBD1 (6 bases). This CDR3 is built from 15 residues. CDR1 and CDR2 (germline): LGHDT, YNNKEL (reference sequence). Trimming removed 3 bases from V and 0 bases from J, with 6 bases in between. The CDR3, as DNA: TGTGCCAGCAGCCACAGGGGCTCCTATAATTCACCCCTCCACTTT. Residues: CASSHRGSYNSPLHF.

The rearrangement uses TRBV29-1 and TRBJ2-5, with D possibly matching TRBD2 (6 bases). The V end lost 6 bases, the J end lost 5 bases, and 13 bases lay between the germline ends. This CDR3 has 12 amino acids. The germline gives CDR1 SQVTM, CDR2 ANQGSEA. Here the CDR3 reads CSVDYGWETQYF. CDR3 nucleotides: TGCAGCGTGGACTACGGGTGGGAGACCCAGTACTTC.

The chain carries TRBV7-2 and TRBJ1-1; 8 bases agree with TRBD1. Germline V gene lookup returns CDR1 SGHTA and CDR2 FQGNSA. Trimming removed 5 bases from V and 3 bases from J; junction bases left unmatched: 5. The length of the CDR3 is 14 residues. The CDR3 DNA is TGTGCCAGCAGCCCCCAGACAGGGGACACTGAAGCTTTCTTT. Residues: CASSPQTGDTEAFF.

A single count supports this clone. The CDR3 coding sequence is TGTGCCAGCAGTACTCAAGGGGATCCCGGGACAGAGCATTTT. Translated: CASSTQGDPGTEHF. The V gene is TRBV2, the J gene TRBJ1-5; 7 bases map to TRBD1. V lost 5 bases, J lost 14 bases, and 15 bases stayed unmatched. The germline V gene has CDR1 SNHLY and CDR2 FYNNEI. CDR3 size: 14 residues.

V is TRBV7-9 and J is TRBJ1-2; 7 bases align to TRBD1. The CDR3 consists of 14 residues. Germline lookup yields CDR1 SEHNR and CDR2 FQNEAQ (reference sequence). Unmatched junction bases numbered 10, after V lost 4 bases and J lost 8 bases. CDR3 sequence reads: CASSSRDRVRGYTF. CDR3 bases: TGTGCCAGCAGCTCCCGGGACAGAGTTCGAGGCTACACCTTC. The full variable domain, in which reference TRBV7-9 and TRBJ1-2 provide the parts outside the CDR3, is DTGVSQNPRHKITKRGQNVTFRCDPISEHNRLYWYRQTLGQGPEFLTYFQNEAQLEKSRLLSDRFSAERPKGSFSTLEIQRTEQGDSAMYLCASSSRDRVRGYTFGSGTRLTVV.

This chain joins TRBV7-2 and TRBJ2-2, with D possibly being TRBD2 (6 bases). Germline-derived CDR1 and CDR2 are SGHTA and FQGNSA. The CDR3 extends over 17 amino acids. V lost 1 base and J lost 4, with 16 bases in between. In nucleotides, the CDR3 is TGTGCCAGCAGCTTAGGAGTCTGGCGGGGTGCCACCGGGGAGCTGTTTTTT. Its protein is CASSLGVWRGATGELFF.

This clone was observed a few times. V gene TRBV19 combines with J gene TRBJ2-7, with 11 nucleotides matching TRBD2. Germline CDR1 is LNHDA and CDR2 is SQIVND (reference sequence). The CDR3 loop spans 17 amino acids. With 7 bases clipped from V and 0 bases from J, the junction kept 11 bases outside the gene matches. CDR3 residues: CASTRGALAGDSYEQYF. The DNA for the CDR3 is TGTGCCAGTACCCGCGGGGCACTAGCGGGGGACTCCTACGAGCAGTACTTC.

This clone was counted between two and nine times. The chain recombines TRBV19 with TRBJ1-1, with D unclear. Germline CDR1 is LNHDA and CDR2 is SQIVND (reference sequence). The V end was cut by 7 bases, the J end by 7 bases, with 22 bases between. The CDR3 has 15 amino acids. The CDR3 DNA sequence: TGTGCCAGTACCCCACTGGGAGGGCGGTTTGATGAAGCTTTCTTT. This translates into CASTPLGGRFDEAFF.

CDR3 amino acids: CASSPRRGSGNTIYF. For the CDR3, the DNA is TGCGCCAGCAGCCCCCGTCGAGGATCTGGAAACACCATATATTTT. The chain links TRBV4-1 to TRBJ1-3; D gene ambiguous. The CDR3 contains 15 residues. Trimming took 4 bases from V and 1 from J, leaving 11 bases between them. Germline CDR1 and CDR2: MGHRA and YSYEKL.

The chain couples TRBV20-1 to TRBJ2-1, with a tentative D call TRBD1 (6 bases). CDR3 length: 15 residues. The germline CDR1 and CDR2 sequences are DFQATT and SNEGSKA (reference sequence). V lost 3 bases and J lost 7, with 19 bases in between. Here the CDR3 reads CSASRVAVGANEQFF. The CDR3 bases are TGCAGTGCTAGTAGGGTGGCGGTGGGGGCGAATGAGCAGTTCTTC.

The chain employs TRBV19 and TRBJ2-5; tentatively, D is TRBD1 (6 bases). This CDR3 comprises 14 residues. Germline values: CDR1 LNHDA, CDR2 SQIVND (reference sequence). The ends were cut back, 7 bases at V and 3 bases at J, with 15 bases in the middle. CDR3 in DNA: TGTGCCAGTAAGGATACAGGGCTCGAAGAGACCCAGTACTTC. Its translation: CASKDTGLEETQYF.

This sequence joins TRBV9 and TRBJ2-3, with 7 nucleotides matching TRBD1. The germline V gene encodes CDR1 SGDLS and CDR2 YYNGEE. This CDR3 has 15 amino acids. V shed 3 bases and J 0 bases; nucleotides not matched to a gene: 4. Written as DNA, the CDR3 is TGTGCCAGCAGCGCTTGGGACAGCAGCACAGATACGCAGTATTTT. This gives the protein CASSAWDSSTDTQYF.

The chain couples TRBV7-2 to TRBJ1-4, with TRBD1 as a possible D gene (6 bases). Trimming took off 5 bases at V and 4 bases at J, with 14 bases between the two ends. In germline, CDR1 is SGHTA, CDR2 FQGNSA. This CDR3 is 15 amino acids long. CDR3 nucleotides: TGTGCCAGCAGCGCGGGGGGGCACGGTAATGAAAAACTGTTTTTT. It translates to CASSAGGHGNEKLFF.

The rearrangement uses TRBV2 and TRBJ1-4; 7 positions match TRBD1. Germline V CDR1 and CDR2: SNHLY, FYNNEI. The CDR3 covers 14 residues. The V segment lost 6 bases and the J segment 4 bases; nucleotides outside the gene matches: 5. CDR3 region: CASRAGQLNEKLFF. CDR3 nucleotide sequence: TGTGCCAGCAGGGCGGGACAGCTTAATGAAAAACTGTTTTTT.

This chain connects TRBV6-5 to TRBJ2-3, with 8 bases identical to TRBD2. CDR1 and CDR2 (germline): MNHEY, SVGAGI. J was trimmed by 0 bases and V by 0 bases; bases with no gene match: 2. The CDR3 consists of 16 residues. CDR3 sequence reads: CASSYSKRGSTDTQYF. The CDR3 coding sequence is TGTGCCAGCAGTTACTCCAAGCGGGGGAGCACAGATACGCAGTATTTT.

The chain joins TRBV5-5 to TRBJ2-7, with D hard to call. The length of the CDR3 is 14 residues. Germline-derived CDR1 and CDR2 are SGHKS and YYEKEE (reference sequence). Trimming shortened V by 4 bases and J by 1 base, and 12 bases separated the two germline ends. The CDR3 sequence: CASSPPAGSYEQYF. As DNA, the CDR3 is TGTGCCAGCAGCCCCCCGGCCGGGTCCTACGAGCAGTACTTC.

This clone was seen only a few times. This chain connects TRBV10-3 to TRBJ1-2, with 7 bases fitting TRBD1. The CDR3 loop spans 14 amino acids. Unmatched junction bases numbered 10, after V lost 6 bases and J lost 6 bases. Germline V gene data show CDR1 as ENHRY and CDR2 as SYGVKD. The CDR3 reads CAISLDRPWDGYTF. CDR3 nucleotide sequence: TGTGCCATCAGCCTGGACAGGCCATGGGATGGCTACACCTTC.

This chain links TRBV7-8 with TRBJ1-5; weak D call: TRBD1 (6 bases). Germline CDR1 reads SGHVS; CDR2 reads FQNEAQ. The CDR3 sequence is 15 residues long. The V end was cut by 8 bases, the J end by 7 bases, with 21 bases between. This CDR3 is CASGSLGEGEQPQHF. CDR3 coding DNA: TGTGCCAGCGGATCCCTGGGCGAGGGGGAACAGCCCCAGCATTTT.

The CDR3 reads CASSEAPQREYEQYF. CDR3 DNA sequence: TGTGCCAGCAGCGAGGCACCACAACGGGAATACGAGCAGTACTTC. The chain combines TRBV3-1 (or the pseudogene TRBV3-2) with TRBJ2-7; D may be TRBD2 (5 bases). The CDR3 runs 15 residues. The germline gives CDR1 LGHDT, CDR2 YNNKEL (reference sequence). V lost 5 bases, J lost 4 bases, and 18 bases lay in between.

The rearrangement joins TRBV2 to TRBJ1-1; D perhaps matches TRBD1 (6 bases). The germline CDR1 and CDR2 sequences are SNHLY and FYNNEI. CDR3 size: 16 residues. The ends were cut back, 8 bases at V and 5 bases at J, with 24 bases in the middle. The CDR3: CASLLVGQGLGTEAFF. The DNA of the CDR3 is TGTGCCAGCCTGTTGGTAGGGCAGGGGCTGGGGACTGAAGCTTTCTTT.

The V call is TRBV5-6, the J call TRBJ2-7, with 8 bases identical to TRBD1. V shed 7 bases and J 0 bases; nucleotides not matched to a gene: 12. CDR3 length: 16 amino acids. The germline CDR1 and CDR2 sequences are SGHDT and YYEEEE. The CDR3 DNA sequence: TGTGCCAGCCATTCAGGATTGACAGGGGCCTCCTACGAGCAGTACTTC. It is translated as CASHSGLTGASYEQYF.

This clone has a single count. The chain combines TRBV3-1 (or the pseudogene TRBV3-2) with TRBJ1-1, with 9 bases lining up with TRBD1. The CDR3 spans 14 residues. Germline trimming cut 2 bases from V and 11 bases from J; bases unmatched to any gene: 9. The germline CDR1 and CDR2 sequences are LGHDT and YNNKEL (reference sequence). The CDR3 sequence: CASSQPGQGCWAFF. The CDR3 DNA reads TGTGCCAGCAGCCAACCCGGACAGGGGTGTTGGGCTTTCTTT.

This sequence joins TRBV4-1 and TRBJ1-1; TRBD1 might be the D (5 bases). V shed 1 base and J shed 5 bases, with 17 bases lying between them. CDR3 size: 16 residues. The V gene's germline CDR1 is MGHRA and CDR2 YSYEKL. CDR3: CASSQAHLGGWTEAFF. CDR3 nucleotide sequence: TGCGCCAGCAGCCAAGCTCACCTCGGGGGGTGGACTGAAGCTTTCTTT.

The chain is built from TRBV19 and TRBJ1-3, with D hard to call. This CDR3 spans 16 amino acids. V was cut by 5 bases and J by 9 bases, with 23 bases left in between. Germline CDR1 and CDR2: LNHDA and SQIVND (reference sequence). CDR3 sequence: CASSPSGSPTGGTIYF. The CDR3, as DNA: TGTGCCAGTAGTCCCTCCGGGAGCCCAACGGGTGGCACCATATATTTT. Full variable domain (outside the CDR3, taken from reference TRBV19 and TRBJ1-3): DGGITQSPKYLFRKEGQNVTLSCEQNLNHDAMYWYRQDPGQGLRLIYYSQIVNDFQKGDIAEGYSVSREKKESFPLTVTSAQKNPTAFYLCASSPSGSPTGGTIYFGEGSWLTVV.

CDR3 nucleotide sequence: TGTGCCAGCAGTGAAGCTAAGCGGGGAACAGATACGCAGTATTTT. Its protein product is CASSEAKRGTDTQYF. V usage is TRBV2 and J usage is TRBJ2-3, with TRBD2 identical over 7 bases. The CDR3 covers 15 residues. Trimming removed 0 bases from V and 3 bases from J; junction bases left unmatched: 3. Germline V CDR1 and CDR2: SNHLY, FYNNEI. The full variable domain, with the rest looked up from reference TRBV2 and TRBJ2-3, is EPEVTQTPSHQVTQMGQEVILRCVPISNHLYFYWYRQILGQKVEFLVSFYNNEISEKSEIFDDQFSVERPDGSNFTLKIRSTKLEDSAMYFCASSEAKRGTDTQYFGPGTRLTVL.

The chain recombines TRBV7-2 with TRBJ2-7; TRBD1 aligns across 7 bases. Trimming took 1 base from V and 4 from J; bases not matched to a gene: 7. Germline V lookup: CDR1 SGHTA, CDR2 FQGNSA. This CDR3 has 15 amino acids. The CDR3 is CASSLDPGQLYEQYF. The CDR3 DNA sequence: TGTGCCAGCAGCTTAGATCCGGGACAGCTATACGAGCAGTACTTC.